Below are 21 T cell receptor beta chains sequenced from a single sample in a study of T-cell reconstitution after alpha-beta-depleted transplantation in children. Unique molecular identifiers were incorporated into the prepared TCRbeta library. TCRdb redid the calling of the PCR reads with MiXCR, one entry per CDR3 protein. This sample yields roughly 300,000 distinct CDR3 sequences, of which 9.9% are seen a single time; about 9.5% belongs to the top ten. The sample consisted of PBMCs from the stem cell graft donor, taken from the stem cell graft. The receptor source for this set is a human donor who donated a stem cell graft to a child with SCID.

The chain carries TRBV12-3 or TRBV12-4 and TRBJ1-5; D uncertain. The CDR3 is 16 amino acids. The V end lost 4 bases, the J end lost 4 bases, and 17 bases lay between the germline ends. The CDR3 loop reads CASSSQLSRTNQPQHF. The CDR3 nucleotides read TGTGCCAGCAGTTCACAACTGTCTAGGACTAATCAGCCCCAGCATTTT.

The chain links TRBV7-9 to TRBJ1-6; possible D gene TRBD1, 5 bases. Germline-derived CDR1 and CDR2 are SEHNR and FQNEAQ (reference sequence). The CDR3 loop spans 16 amino acids. V lost 1 base and J 10 bases, leaving 17 bases between the germline ends. CDR3 loop: CASSLGPQGSGSPLHF. CDR3 nucleotide sequence: TGTGCCAGCAGCTTAGGTCCCCAGGGTAGCGGGTCACCCCTCCACTTT.

This clonotype was picked up a small number of times. The chain has TRBV29-1 and TRBJ2-3; 7 positions agree with TRBD2. This CDR3 comprises 15 residues. J was trimmed by 1 base and V by 3 bases; bases with no gene match: 7. Germline V gene data show CDR1 as SQVTM and CDR2 as ANQGSEA. The CDR3 DNA is TGCAGCGTTGAGATGAGCGGGGACCGCACAGATACGCAGTATTTT. Amino acid sequence: CSVEMSGDRTDTQYF.

This clonotype was detected only a few times. In nucleotides, the CDR3 is TGTGCCAGCAGTCTGACTAGCGGGGATCAAGAGACCCAGTACTTC. Translating it yields CASSLTSGDQETQYF. The genes are TRBV7-9 and TRBJ2-5, with TRBD2 identical over 11 bases. V dropped 6 bases and J dropped 2; count of bases not matched to a gene: 5. The CDR3 has 15 amino acids. Germline V lookup: CDR1 SEHNR, CDR2 FQNEAQ (reference sequence). Supplemented by reference TRBV7-9 and TRBJ2-5, the full variable domain reads DTGVSQNPRHKITKRGQNVTFRCDPISEHNRLYWYRQTLGQGPEFLTYFQNEAQLEKSRLLSDRFSAERPKGSFSTLEIQRTEQGDSAMYLCASSLTSGDQETQYFGPGTRLLVL.

At least ten counts were recorded for this clonotype. V and J are TRBV5-1 and TRBJ2-2; D gene unclear. V lost 0 bases and J lost 5, with 8 bases in between. The CDR3 runs to 14 residues. The V gene's germline CDR1 is SGHRS and CDR2 YFSETQ. The CDR3 spells CASSLARKTGELFF. DNA of the CDR3: TGCGCCAGCAGCTTGGCCAGGAAAACCGGGGAGCTGTTTTTT.

This clonotype was observed a few times. The rearrangement joins TRBV6-5 to TRBJ2-1; no definite D call. Trimming took 0 bases from V and 1 from J, leaving 7 bases between them. This CDR3 is 15 amino acids long. Per the germline V gene, CDR1 is MNHEY and CDR2 is SVGAGI. The CDR3 sequence is CASSYSAGSYNEQFF. The CDR3 region has the DNA TGTGCCAGCAGTTACTCGGCTGGGTCCTACAATGAGCAGTTCTTC.

V is TRBV3-1 and J is TRBJ2-2; the D is unclear. Trimming removed 4 bases at V and 3 bases at J, with 9 bases between. Per the germline V gene, CDR1 is LGHDT and CDR2 is YNNKEL (reference sequence). The CDR3 covers 14 residues. The CDR3 protein is CASSPEHHTGELFF. In DNA form, the CDR3 reads TGTGCCAGCAGCCCAGAGCACCACACCGGGGAGCTGTTTTTT. Complete variable domain (other parts from reference TRBV3-1 and TRBJ2-2): DTAVSQTPKYLVTQMGNDKSIKCEQNLGHDTMYWYKQDSKKFLKIMFSYNNKELIINETVPNRFSPKSPDKAHLNLHINSLELGDSAVYFCASSPEHHTGELFFGEGSRLTVL.

The rearrangement joins TRBV7-9 to TRBJ2-5, with 7 bases aligning to TRBD1. CDR3 length: 13 residues. Germline CDR1 and CDR2: SEHNR and FQNEAQ (reference sequence). The ends lost 4 bases at V and 5 bases at J; junction bases unmatched: 4. CDR3 nucleotide sequence: TGTGCCAGCAGCTGGGACAGTGGGGAGACCCAGTACTTC. This gives the protein CASSWDSGETQYF.

The sample holds many counts of this clonotype. V is TRBV28 and J is TRBJ2-1; D perhaps matches TRBD1 (5 bases). This CDR3 has 14 amino acids. The ends were cut back, 5 bases at V and 3 bases at J, with 11 bases in the middle. From germline, CDR1 is MDHEN and CDR2 SYDVKM. CDR3 coding DNA: TGTGCCAGCAGTGCTTTTACAGGCTACAATGAGCAGTTCTTC. Protein product: CASSAFTGYNEQFF.

The sample holds a few counts of this clonotype. The chain carries TRBV6-5 and TRBJ2-5, with no clear D. There are 11 residues in the CDR3. Germline CDR1 reads MNHEY; CDR2 reads SVGAGI. Trimming removed 5 bases from V and 4 bases from J, with 5 bases in between. The CDR3 bases are TGTGCCAGCAGTGTTCGAGAGACCCAGTACTTC. It specifies CASSVRETQYF.

CDR3 DNA: TGCAGTGCTAGAGATAGTATCTTCCAAGAGACCCAGTACTTC. This sequence encodes CSARDSIFQETQYF. The chain uses TRBV20-1 and TRBJ2-5; D ambiguous. The CDR3 sequence is 14 residues long. The V gene's germline CDR1 is DFQATT and CDR2 SNEGSKA (reference sequence). Trimming shortened V by 0 bases and J by 1 base, and 9 bases separated the two germline ends.

This clonotype was recorded at least ten times. The chain combines TRBV12-3 or TRBV12-4 with TRBJ1-1; D gene unclear. V was cut by 6 bases and J by 1 base, with 9 bases left in between. The CDR3 has 13 amino acids. The CDR3 loop reads CASRLQQNTEAFF. CDR3 DNA: TGTGCCAGCAGGCTACAGCAGAACACTGAAGCTTTCTTT.

This clonotype was seen only a few times. The rearrangement uses TRBV9 and TRBJ2-2; D is uncertain. The germline CDR1 and CDR2 sequences are SGDLS and YYNGEE. The CDR3 contains 14 residues. V dropped 1 base and J dropped 0 bases, with 4 bases sitting between them. CDR3 in amino acids: CASSVRTNTGELFF. In DNA form, the CDR3 reads TGTGCCAGCAGCGTAAGGACGAACACCGGGGAGCTGTTTTTT.

This clonotype was seen more than once but under ten times. The rearrangement uses TRBV9 and TRBJ2-3; D not certain. The germline gives CDR1 SGDLS, CDR2 YYNGEE. The length of the CDR3 is 16 residues. The V end was cut by 2 bases, the J end by 0 bases, with 13 bases between. The chain's CDR3 is CASSVSHGSSTDTQYF. The CDR3 region has the DNA TGTGCCAGCAGCGTTAGTCACGGCTCAAGCACAGATACGCAGTATTTT.

V and J are TRBV7-6 and TRBJ2-1; unclear D gene. This CDR3 is 12 amino acids long. The V and J ends lost 2 bases and 8 bases respectively, with 7 bases between them. Germline lookup yields CDR1 SGHVS and CDR2 FNYEAQ. CDR3 DNA sequence: TGTGCCAGCAGCTTATCCGTAGATGAGCAGTTCTTC. As protein: CASSLSVDEQFF.

This clonotype was detected only a few times. The chain recombines TRBV7-2 with TRBJ1-1; D gene unclear. V was pared by 1 base and J by 1 base, with 7 bases between. This CDR3 is built from 14 residues. CDR1 and CDR2 (germline): SGHTA, FQGNSA. The CDR3 sequence is CASSLGLGNTEAFF. The CDR3 bases are TGTGCCAGCAGCTTAGGTTTAGGGAACACTGAAGCTTTCTTT.

J is TRBJ2-1 and V is TRBV7-8; 7 bases match TRBD2. Germline CDR1 and CDR2: SGHVS and FQNEAQ. This CDR3 has 18 amino acids. J gave up 3 bases and V 5 bases, and 16 bases lay outside the gene matches. CDR3 bases: TGTGCCAGCAGCCCACCCCCGGGGGACTACTACTTCTACAATGAGCAGTTCTTC. Residues: CASSPPPGDYYFYNEQFF.

There are a few counts of this clonotype. The chain links TRBV7-6 to TRBJ2-3, with a possible D match to TRBD2 (7 bases). The length of the CDR3 is 17 residues. V lost 4 bases to trimming and J lost 1 base, with 18 bases between them. The germline CDR1 and CDR2 sequences are SGHVS and FNYEAQ. Here the CDR3 reads CASSSGSGGHRTDTQYF. The CDR3 region has the DNA TGTGCCAGCAGCTCCGGGTCGGGGGGCCATCGCACAGATACGCAGTATTTT.

V is TRBV5-1 and J is TRBJ2-2, with a weak D call TRBD2 (5 bases). V was shortened by 0 bases and J by 4 bases, with 10 bases between the two germline ends. CDR3 length equals 15 residues. CDR1 and CDR2 (germline): SGHRS, YFSETQ. DNA for the CDR3: TGCGCCAGCAGCTTGGATCCGGGGAGCACCGGGGAGCTGTTTTTT. This codes for CASSLDPGSTGELFF.

The sample holds many counts of this clonotype. The chain uses TRBV2 and TRBJ2-1; D uncertain. The CDR3 loop spans 14 amino acids. Trimming pared 6 bases from V and 2 bases from J, leaving 11 bases between. The germline V gene encodes CDR1 SNHLY and CDR2 FYNNEI. The CDR3 sequence is CASRARTTYNEQFF. In DNA form, the CDR3 reads TGTGCCAGCAGGGCCAGGACCACCTACAATGAGCAGTTCTTC.

This clonotype has at least ten counts. The chain recombines TRBV9 with TRBJ2-2; D unresolved. Trimming shortened V by 3 bases and J by 1 base, and 7 bases separated the two germline ends. CDR1 and CDR2 (germline): SGDLS, YYNGEE. This CDR3 comprises 14 residues. The chain's CDR3 is CASSGDKNTGELFF. As DNA, the CDR3 is TGTGCCAGCAGCGGAGACAAGAACACCGGGGAGCTGTTTTTT.